Detailed here is one T cell receptor (beta chain). What it binds is unknown. It was by 5' RACE with UMI labels that the TRB cDNA libraries were prepared. Reanalyzing the 5' RACE reads, TCRdb keeps one entry per CDR3 protein, without DNA. The table for this sample gives tens of thousands of distinct CDR3 sequences. The CDR3 spans 15 residues. Sorting yielded triplicates of about 300,000 cells for each CD8+ T cell subset. CD45RO-CCR7+CD27+CD95- marked naive CD8+ T cells. The data derive from a study of CXCR3-negative and CXCR3-positive naive CD8 T cells. Study-wide findings and caveats: A higher hydrophobicity marked the TRB CDR3s of CXCR3-positive naive cells versus CXCR3-negative naive cells. Sequencing showed both naive subsets with comparably high diversity, and memory CD8+ cells much lower.

The rearrangement uses TRBV12-3 or TRBV12-4 and TRBJ2-7; the D gene TCRdb calls, TRBD1, cannot be checked with no DNA. This receptor was obtained from a human donor in good health. Some clones in this sample may be carry-over from other donors' samples. Sample: naive CXCR3- CD8+ T cells from blood. Regarding subset: CD45RO-CCR7+CD27+CD95- naive CD8+ T cells lacking CXCR3 (TNR3-). CDR3 loop: CASSLGQGYSYGQYF.